This TCR beta chain was sequenced in a study of T cell responses to AZD1222 COVID-19 vaccine. About the research overall: Pooled samples include second doses given at about 4 or 12 weeks. Regarding the study as a whole: Of spike-specific TCRs, nearly half reportedly target regions left unmutated in variants.

The CDR3 runs to 13 residues. V was cut by 7 bases and J by 1 base, with 10 bases left in between. Produced via immunoSEQ multiplex PCR; TCRdb's table is partial and in-frame only. The sample contains around 50,000 clones, around 80% of which appear only once. As for this clone: The antigen remains unidentified.

This clonotype was obtained from an adult in good health. The V gene is TRBV12-3 or TRBV12-4, the J gene TRBJ1-1; D ambiguous. The specimen was peripheral blood, collected on day 0 of AZD1222 vaccination. CDR3 bases: TGTGCCAGCACCCCTCGGTCGAACACTGAAGCTTTCTTT. Amino acids: CASTPRSNTEAFF.